The 3 T cell receptor beta chains given below trace back to one sample, sequenced in a study of T cell responses to AZD1222 COVID-19 vaccine. Sequencing was performed with immunoSEQ multiplex PCR; in TCRdb, only in-frame clones are kept and a portion is missing. The sample records more than 140,000 clones, more than 70% being singletons. The sample here was peripheral blood, taken on day 0 of AZD1222 vaccination. These receptors came from an adult in good health.

This rearrangement joins TRBV30 to TRBJ2-2; tentatively, D is TRBD1 or TRBD2 (6 bases each). V dropped 5 bases and J dropped 5 bases, with 18 bases sitting between them. In germline, CDR1 is GTSNPN, CDR2 SVGIG (reference sequence). The CDR3 loop spans 15 amino acids. The CDR3 loop is CAWRPRGQLTGELFF. CDR3 DNA sequence: TGTGCCTGGCGGCCCCGGGGGCAGTTAACCGGGGAGCTGTTTTTT.

This chain uses TRBV6-5 with TRBJ2-4; D remains ambiguous. Between the trimmed V and J ends, which lost 6 bases and 0 bases, there was a span of 9 bases. This CDR3 comprises 14 residues. From germline, CDR1 is MNHEY and CDR2 SVGAGI. The CDR3 DNA follows: TGTGCCAGCAGAATAAGTTTAGCCAAAAACATTCAGTACTTC. The encoded protein is CASRISLAKNIQYF.

V is TRBV4-1 and J is TRBJ1-1; no reliable D call. The CDR3 extends over 14 amino acids. V shed 1 base and J shed 7 bases, with 13 bases lying between them. Germline V gene lookup returns CDR1 MGHRA and CDR2 YSYEKL. CDR3 DNA sequence: TGCGCCAGCAGCCAAGTTTGGACCCCGGGTGAAGCTTTCTTT. It yields the protein CASSQVWTPGEAFF.